Listed here are 29 T cell receptor beta chains from one sample, sequenced in a study of blood T cell repertoires in COVID-19. The data were produced by immunoSEQ multiplex PCR, yet TCRdb's version contains in-frame clones alone and is incomplete. The sample holds around 100,000 clones, almost 80% seen once. What was sequenced was peripheral blood. These receptors were collected from a woman between 70 and 85 years old with acute or convalescent COVID-19.

This clone came up a few times. The chain is built from TRBV13 and TRBJ1-6; no firm D call. The CDR3 runs 15 residues. Germline V gives CDR1 PRHDT, CDR2 FYEKMQ (reference sequence). The V end lost 2 bases, the J end lost 11 bases, and 16 bases lay between the germline ends. The CDR3 loop reads CASSLRGPATPPLHF. The CDR3 region has the DNA TGTGCCAGCAGCTTAAGAGGTCCGGCGACCCCACCCCTCCACTTT.

V and J are TRBV30 and TRBJ1-5; 8 nucleotides match TRBD1. The CDR3 consists of 17 residues. Per germline, CDR1 GTSNPN and CDR2 SVGIG (reference sequence). The junction had 11 bases not matched to a gene; V was cut back by 0 bases and J by 4 bases. CDR3 loop: CAWSVPPGQGWNQPQHF. The CDR3 DNA reads TGTGCCTGGAGTGTACCCCCCGGACAGGGATGGAATCAGCCCCAGCATTTT. Full variable domain (missing parts from reference TRBV30 and TRBJ1-5): SQTIHQWPATLVQPVGSPLSLECTVEGTSNPNLYWYRQAAGRGLQLLFYSVGIGQISSEVPQNLSASRPQDRQFILSSKKLLLSDSGFYLCAWSVPPGQGWNQPQHFGDGTRLSIL.

V and J are TRBV14 and TRBJ2-7, with 9 positions matching TRBD1. The V gene's germline CDR1 is SGHDN and CDR2 FVKESK. Trimming removed 2 bases from V and 4 bases from J; junction bases left unmatched: 9. CDR3 length: 16 amino acids. The CDR3 nucleotides read TGTGCCAGCAGCCAAAGACCCGGGACAGGGTCATACGAGCAGTACTTC. It is translated as CASSQRPGTGSYEQYF.

This clone has just a few counts. This chain links TRBV11-3 with TRBJ1-1; D is ambiguous. The CDR3 length is 14 residues. Per germline, CDR1 SGHNT and CDR2 YENEEA. Trimming took 5 bases from V and 3 from J, leaving 13 bases between them. The CDR3 DNA reads TGTGCCAGCAGCCTGGGAGGATCTGACACTGAAGCTTTCTTT. This sequence encodes CASSLGGSDTEAFF.

This chain connects TRBV24-1 to TRBJ2-1; TRBD1 matches at 8 bases. The CDR3 runs to 15 residues. The J segment lost 8 bases and the V segment lost 3 bases, leaving 8 bases of the junction unmatched. Germline CDR1 reads KGHDR; CDR2 reads SFDVKD. In DNA, the CDR3 is TGTGCCACCAGTGATCCAGGGGGCAATATTTATGAGCAGTTCTTC. Its protein is CATSDPGGNIYEQFF.

The chain has TRBV5-1 and TRBJ2-3, with D perhaps matching TRBD2 (5 bases). V lost 4 bases and J lost 4, with 10 bases in between. The CDR3 is 13 residues long. Germline CDR1 SGHRS, CDR2 YFSETQ. The CDR3 DNA is TGCGCCAGCAGCCTCACCGGGGCAGATACGCAGTATTTT. This translates into CASSLTGADTQYF. The full variable domain, completed using reference TRBV5-1 and TRBJ2-3, is KAGVTQTPRYLIKTRGQQVTLSCSPISGHRSVSWYQQTPGQGLQFLFEYFSETQRNKGNFPGRFSGRQFSNSRSEMNVSTLELGDSALYLCASSLTGADTQYFGPGTRLTVL.

This chain connects TRBV30 to TRBJ2-7; possible D gene TRBD1, 5 bases. V was shortened by 5 bases and J by 1 base, with 9 bases between the two germline ends. The CDR3 covers 12 residues. The V gene's germline CDR1 is GTSNPN and CDR2 SVGIG (reference sequence). The CDR3 DNA reads TGTGCCTGGTCCAGGGTTTCCTACGAGCAGTACTTC. Translation gives CAWSRVSYEQYF.

This clone has a handful of counts. This chain uses TRBV7-7 with TRBJ2-1; perhaps TRBD2 as D (5 bases). Trimming left V 1 base short and J 0 bases short, with 10 bases between. The CDR3 contains 16 residues. CDR1 is SSHAT and CDR2 is FNYEAQ in the germline V gene (reference sequence). The CDR3 is CASSLGTGSSYNEQFF. CDR3 in DNA: TGTGCCAGCAGCTTAGGTACGGGGAGCTCCTACAATGAGCAGTTCTTC.

This clone was seen a handful of times. V and J are TRBV6-6 and TRBJ1-6, with TRBD1 matching 12 bases. Per germline, CDR1 MNHNY and CDR2 SVGAGI (reference sequence). CDR3 length: 20 residues. V shed 6 bases and J 7 bases; nucleotides not matched to a gene: 19. The CDR3 DNA is TGTGCCAGCAGCCCCACTGGGACAGGGGGCGAGTTTATAAGGAATTCACCCCTCCACTTT. It is translated as CASSPTGTGGEFIRNSPLHF.

The CDR3 DNA reads as TGTGCCAGCACAGGGGAAGTTTATGGCTACACCTTC. Protein product: CASTGEVYGYTF. The rearrangement joins TRBV28 to TRBJ1-2; TRBD1 might be the D (6 bases). This CDR3 comprises 12 residues. With 7 bases removed from V and 5 bases from J, the gap between germline ends came to 11 bases. Per germline, CDR1 MDHEN and CDR2 SYDVKM.

The chain recombines TRBV5-4 with TRBJ1-4; 8 bases are a match to TRBD1. Germline assignment: CDR1 SGHNT and CDR2 YYREEE (reference sequence). The V gene end was trimmed by 3 bases and the J gene end by 6 bases; junction bases not matched to a gene: 7. The CDR3 is made up of 15 amino acids. The CDR3 coding sequence is TGTGCCAGCAGCTCGGGACAGGCCCGGGATGAAAAACTGTTTTTT. Protein sequence: CASSSGQARDEKLFF. The full variable domain, its missing parts supplied by reference TRBV5-4 and TRBJ1-4, is ETGVTQSPTHLIKTRGQQVTLRCSSQSGHNTVSWYQQALGQGPQFIFQYYREEENGRGNFPPRFSGLQFPNYSSELNVNALELDDSALYLCASSSGQARDEKLFFGSGTQLSVL.

In this sample, this clone turned up a few times. The rearrangement joins TRBV6-5 to TRBJ1-2, with TRBD1 as a possible D gene (6 bases). Per germline, CDR1 MNHEY and CDR2 SVGAGI. The germline V and J ends were trimmed by 7 bases and 10 bases, with 16 bases remaining between them. The CDR3 has 12 amino acids. CDR3 protein: CASTGDTSLYTF. DNA for the CDR3: TGTGCCAGCACCGGGGACACCTCCCTCTACACCTTC.

V gene TRBV6-1 combines with J gene TRBJ2-1, with TRBD2 matching over 10 bases. The J segment lost 0 bases and the V segment lost 3 bases, leaving 11 bases of the junction unmatched. This CDR3 comprises 19 residues. CDR1 and CDR2 from the germline V gene are MNHNS and SASEGT. In DNA form, the CDR3 reads TGTGCCAGCAGTGAGGTTAGCGGGGGGCCGAGCGTCTCCTACAATGAGCAGTTCTTC. This gives the protein CASSEVSGGPSVSYNEQFF.

V gene TRBV12-3 or TRBV12-4 combines with J gene TRBJ1-1, with D uncertain. This CDR3 comprises 11 residues. The ends were cut back, 4 bases at V and 5 bases at J, with 5 bases in the middle. This CDR3 reads CASSYETEAFF. The CDR3 coding sequence is TGTGCCAGCAGTTACGAGACTGAAGCTTTCTTT.

This clone was observed once. The chain employs TRBV29-1 and TRBJ1-1; D is unresolved. The CDR3 length is 11 residues. The V and J ends lost 4 bases and 11 bases respectively, with 14 bases between them. CDR1 and CDR2 from the germline V gene are SQVTM and ANQGSEA. The CDR3 sequence: CSVASEGSAFF. Here the CDR3 DNA reads TGCAGCGTTGCGAGTGAGGGTTCGGCTTTCTTT.

The V gene is TRBV7-9, the J gene TRBJ2-3, with TRBD1 matching over 7 bases. This CDR3 comprises 16 residues. Germline CDR1 and CDR2: SEHNR and FQNEAQ (reference sequence). V was pared by 5 bases and J by 2 bases, with 10 bases of the junction left unmatched. The CDR3 bases are TGTGCCAGCAGCCCGGGACAGACCATAGACACAGATACGCAGTATTTT. Its protein product is CASSPGQTIDTDTQYF.

This clone was seen only a few times. This rearrangement joins TRBV30 to TRBJ1-5, with TRBD1 matching over 10 bases. The CDR3 extends over 14 amino acids. V trimming: 7 bases; J trimming: 2 bases; junction bases outside the gene matches: 5. Germline V gene sequence: CDR1 GTSNPN, CDR2 SVGIG (reference sequence). As DNA, the CDR3 is TGTGCCTTAACCGGGACAGGGGGCAATCAGCCCCAGCATTTT. It codes for CALTGTGGNQPQHF.

The chain carries TRBV7-3 and TRBJ1-2; D gene ambiguous. In germline, CDR1 is SGHTA, CDR2 FQGTGA. The CDR3 contains 13 residues. V lost 0 bases and J 10 bases, leaving 12 bases between the germline ends. CDR3 nucleotides: TGTGCCAGCAGCTTAACGGCGGGCAGTCCCTACACCTTC. Translation: CASSLTAGSPYTF.

The J gene is TRBJ2-3, the V gene TRBV10-1; weak D call: TRBD1 (5 bases). CDR1 is WNHNN, CDR2 SYGVQD, per germline (reference sequence). The CDR3 extends over 15 amino acids. V lost 0 bases and J 4 bases, leaving 11 bases between the germline ends. CDR3 in amino acids: CASSESKQVADTQYF. For the CDR3, the DNA is TGCGCCAGCAGTGAGTCGAAACAGGTCGCAGATACGCAGTATTTT.

The rearrangement uses TRBV10-1 and TRBJ2-5; 9 bases fit TRBD1. The CDR3 loop spans 16 amino acids. The junction had 11 bases not matched to a gene; V was cut back by 5 bases and J by 4 bases. Looked up from germline, CDR1 is WNHNN and CDR2 is SYGVQD (reference sequence). The CDR3 reads CASSQPGQGEGETQYF. DNA for the CDR3: TGCGCCAGCAGTCAACCGGGACAGGGTGAGGGAGAGACCCAGTACTTC.

V usage is TRBV19 and J usage is TRBJ2-5; D uncertain. Germline V CDR1 and CDR2: LNHDA, SQIVND (reference sequence). V was clipped by 4 bases and J by 7 bases, with 22 bases between them. This CDR3 is 16 amino acids long. CDR3 residues: CASSKASGDIPRTQYF. As DNA, the CDR3 is TGTGCCAGTAGTAAAGCTTCCGGTGACATTCCCAGGACCCAGTACTTC.

V is TRBV7-2 and J is TRBJ2-2, with 8 bases fitting TRBD2. The V gene's germline CDR1 is SGHTA and CDR2 FQGNSA. CDR3 size: 16 residues. V trimming: 1 base; J trimming: 4 bases; junction bases outside the gene matches: 5. The CDR3 DNA follows: TGTGCCAGCAGCTTAGTAGGCGGGGGGCTCACCGGGGAGCTGTTTTTT. Translating it yields CASSLVGGGLTGELFF.

The V gene is TRBV6-5, the J gene TRBJ1-1; 7 bases are shared with TRBD1. The germline V gene encodes CDR1 MNHEY and CDR2 SVGAGI. The J segment lost 6 bases and the V segment lost 1 base, leaving 5 bases of the junction unmatched. This CDR3 contains 14 residues. DNA for the CDR3: TGTGCCAGCAGTTACTTCAACAGGGGATCTGAAGCTTTCTTT. Translation: CASSYFNRGSEAFF.

The gene calls are TRBV4-3 and TRBJ2-3; the match to TRBD2 covers 11 bases. The V gene end was trimmed by 0 bases and the J gene end by 3 bases; junction bases not matched to a gene: 8. Per germline, CDR1 LGHNA and CDR2 YSLEER. The CDR3 contains 18 residues. Written as DNA, the CDR3 is TGCGCCAGCAGCCAAGACCGTCTAGCGGGGGGTATGACAGATACGCAGTATTTT. It yields the protein CASSQDRLAGGMTDTQYF.

This rearrangement joins TRBV6-6 to TRBJ2-5; D not certain. From germline, CDR1 is MNHNY and CDR2 SVGAGI (reference sequence). V lost 6 bases, J lost 1 base, and 12 bases lay in between. This CDR3 has 14 residues. This chain's CDR3 is CASSRVLPQETQYF. CDR3 coding DNA: TGTGCCAGCAGCCGCGTTTTGCCCCAAGAGACCCAGTACTTC.

The rearrangement uses TRBV3-1 (or the pseudogene TRBV3-2) and TRBJ2-2; tentative D call: TRBD2 (6 bases). Trimming cost V 4 bases and J 1 base, with 16 bases left between them. This CDR3 is built from 17 residues. From germline, CDR1 is LGHDT and CDR2 YNNKEL (reference sequence). CDR3 protein: CASSPYTGTLNTGELFF. The DNA for the CDR3 is TGTGCCAGCAGCCCCTACACCGGGACTTTGAACACCGGGGAGCTGTTTTTT.

This clone appeared a few times. DNA of the CDR3: TGTGCCAGCAGTGAAGCCAGGGCTATTGCAACTAATGAAAAACTGTTTTTT. Translated, it gives CASSEARAIATNEKLFF. The J gene is TRBJ1-4, the V gene TRBV25-1, with D possibly TRBD1 on 5 matching bases. The CDR3 runs 17 residues. V was shortened by 2 bases and J by 0 bases, with 13 bases between the two germline ends. Germline V gene data show CDR1 as MGHDK and CDR2 as SYGVNS.

The V call is TRBV18, the J call TRBJ2-7; maybe TRBD1 (5 bases). In germline, CDR1 is KGHSH, CDR2 LQKENI. V lost 5 bases to trimming and J lost 3 bases, with 20 bases between them. The CDR3 extends over 16 amino acids. The CDR3 DNA is TGTGCCAGCTCAGGTCGAGGTTTTGGGGCCGGCTACGAGCAGTACGTC. Protein: CASSGRGFGAGYEQYV.

The chain has TRBV7-8 and TRBJ1-1; D gene unclear. The V end lost 7 bases, the J end lost 0 bases, and 18 bases lay between the germline ends. Germline lookup yields CDR1 SGHVS and CDR2 FQNEAQ. This CDR3 is 16 amino acids long. CDR3 nucleotides: TGTGCCAGCAACGACCGGGAGAAGAGCCTGAACACTGAAGCTTTCTTT. Its translation: CASNDREKSLNTEAFF. The whole variable domain, remainder taken from reference TRBV7-8 and TRBJ1-1, is GAGVSQSPRYKVAKRGQDVALRCDPISGHVSLFWYQQALGQGPEFLTYFQNEAQLDKSGLPSDRFFAERPEGSVSTLKIQRTQQEDSAVYLCASNDREKSLNTEAFFGQGTRLTVV.